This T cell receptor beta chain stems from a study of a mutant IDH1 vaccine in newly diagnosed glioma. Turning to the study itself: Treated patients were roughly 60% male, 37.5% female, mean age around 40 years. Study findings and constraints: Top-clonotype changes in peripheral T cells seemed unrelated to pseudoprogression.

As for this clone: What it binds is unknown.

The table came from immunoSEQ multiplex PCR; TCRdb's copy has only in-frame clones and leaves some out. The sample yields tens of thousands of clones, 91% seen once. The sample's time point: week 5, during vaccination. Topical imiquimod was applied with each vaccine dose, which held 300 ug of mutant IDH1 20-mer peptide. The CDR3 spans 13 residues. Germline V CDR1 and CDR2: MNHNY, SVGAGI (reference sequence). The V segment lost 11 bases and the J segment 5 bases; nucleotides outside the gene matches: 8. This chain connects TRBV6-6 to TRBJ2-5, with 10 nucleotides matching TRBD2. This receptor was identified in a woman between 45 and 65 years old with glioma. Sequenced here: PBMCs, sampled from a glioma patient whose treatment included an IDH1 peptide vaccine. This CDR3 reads CAGASGSGETQYF. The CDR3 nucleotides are TGTGCCGGGGCTAGCGGGAGTGGGGAGACCCAGTACTTC.